This TCR beta chain was obtained from a study of low-dose radiotherapy and immunotherapy resistance in tumors (dated by TCRdb to the early 2020s). About the study as a whole: Cohort 1 received 0.5 Gy per fraction every 2 weeks, with a prescribed total PTV dose of 6.5 Gy. The translational analysis covered eight patients: three from the first dose cohort and the first five from the second dose cohort. For Cohort 2, the dose was 1 Gy per fraction given every two weeks, adding up to 13 Gy in total across 26 weeks. Patients took aspirin 300 mg orally once daily for four cycles, starting on cycle 1 day 1. Randomization of trial participants into treatment groups was not performed. Patients were given nivolumab as a 240 mg flat dose every two weeks and ipilimumab at 1 mg/kg every six weeks, with both drugs delivered intravenously. Intravenous cyclophosphamide at 200 mg/m2 was administered every two weeks, one day ahead of each radiation and immunotherapy administration.

First-strand cDNA was synthesized using Superscript III and a set of TRAV- and TRBV-specific primers, so that both TCRalpha and TCRbeta chains were covered. A roughly 22-cycle PCR with Phusion amplified the TCRs, pairing a constant-region primer with the adapter that was attached to the V primers. Amplification of the isolated mRNA was done with the MessageAmp II aRNA Amplification Kit, which involved a roughly 16-hour in vitro transcription at 37 degrees C. mRNA for TCR sequencing was isolated with the Dynabeads mRNA DIRECT Purification Kit. Indexed Illumina adapters were added in a second Phusion PCR of about 24 cycles, and the PCR products were purified with AMPure XP beads. TCRalpha and TCRbeta libraries were deep-sequenced on an Illumina MiniSeq instrument. The paper's data handling went like this. Using custom Perl scripts, TCR sequences that encoded the same protein were pooled, out-of-frame sequences were dropped, and the abundance of each clonotype was calculated. Any TCR sequence supported by only a single read was excluded from analysis. Among the metrics used to describe the repertoires were Shannon entropy, Gini index, clonality, richness, and the frequency of TCRs shared between repertoires. The public reads were reprocessed in TCRdb via fastp at Q25 and MiXCR, keeping in-frame beta chains. Rows are unified per CDR3 protein, each entry keeping the most common DNA and genes. These V and J calls rely on TCRdb rather than the paper's analysis. Present in this sample are about 39,000 distinct CDR3 sequences, less than 25% of which were seen just once. Of the sample, 8% to 10% falls within the top ten clones.

Concerning this clonotype itself: Its antigen target is currently unknown. No base-level quality is on record; no much larger clone is a single base apart.

Explained via the paper, the time point label denotes: after trial treatment. The treatment or condition label on this specimen signifies: LDRT plus nivolumab, ipilimumab, low-dose cyclophosphamide and aspirin (RACIN trial). The donors took part in RACIN, a single-arm, phase I, dose-escalation trial that combined nivolumab, ipilimumab, aspirin, low-dose cyclophosphamide and low-dose radiotherapy. Patients with advanced, TIL-negative solid tumors were considered eligible. The germline V gene yields SGHAT for CDR1 and FQNNGV for CDR2. The trim is 1 base for V and 5 bases for J, with a gap of 17 bases between the germline ends. Counted from cysteine to phenylalanine, this CDR3 has 16 amino acids. CDR3 DNA only is kept here, 48 bases in frame from base 1.

This specimen was PBMCs, taken after low-dose radiotherapy plus immunotherapy. The rearranged segments are TRBV11-2 and TRBJ1-1; TRBD1 is possibly the D segment (6 matching bases). The receptor's source is a female donor with ovarian cancer. The bases are TGTGCCAGCAGCTTAGGGGGTGGGGGGCGATGGACTGAAGCTTTCTTT. Its protein reads: CASSLGGGGRWTEAFF.